Listed below are T cell receptor beta chains from one sample, sequenced in a study of T-cell reconstitution after alpha-beta-depleted transplantation in children. Using its own MiXCR run on the PCR reads, TCRdb lists one record per CDR3 protein. The data contain 350,000 to 400,000 distinct CDR3 sequences, 20% of them singletons. Sequenced material: PBMCs from the stem cell graft donor, taken from the stem cell graft. The receptors originated from a human donor who donated a stem cell graft to a child with acute myeloid leukemia. Each CDR3 is given with its conserved first and last residue. Each record gives: CDR3 DNA, CDR3 protein, V gene, J gene, clone size, D gene. D genes are given only for firm matches. Some rows have no size entry. The others give once, few or many, or a class for an expanded clone.

CDR3nt: TGTGCCAGCAGTGACCGAGATGAAAAACTGTTTTTT; CDR3aa: CASSDRDEKLFF; v_gene: TRBV25-1; j_gene: TRBJ1-4; abundance: .; d_gene: .
CDR3nt: TGCAGTGCTGATAAGGCCCACGGATATGAGCAGTTCTTC; CDR3aa: CSADKAHGYEQFF; v_gene: TRBV20-1; j_gene: TRBJ2-1; abundance: few; d_gene: .
CDR3nt: TGTGCCAGCAGCGTAGATGGGACAGATACGCAGTATTTT; CDR3aa: CASSVDGTDTQYF; v_gene: TRBV9; j_gene: TRBJ2-3; abundance: .; d_gene: .
CDR3nt: TGCGCCAGCAGACAGGGACAGAGCTACGAGCAGTACTTC; CDR3aa: CASRQGQSYEQYF; v_gene: TRBV5-1; j_gene: TRBJ2-7; abundance: many; d_gene: TRBD1
CDR3nt: TGCAGCGTTGTAGGCAGGGGATTCTCTGGCTACACCTTC; CDR3aa: CSVVGRGFSGYTF; v_gene: TRBV29-1; j_gene: TRBJ1-2; abundance: many; d_gene: .
CDR3nt: TGTGCCAGCAGTTCCGGGGTAATATATAATTCACCCCTCCACTTT; CDR3aa: CASSSGVIYNSPLHF; v_gene: TRBV12-3/TRBV12-4; j_gene: TRBJ1-6; abundance: .; d_gene: .
CDR3nt: TGTGCCAGCTGCCGCCGAGGGTTCAATGAGCAGTTCTTC; CDR3aa: CASCRRGFNEQFF; v_gene: TRBV5-5; j_gene: TRBJ2-1; abundance: .; d_gene: .
CDR3nt: TGTGCCAGCAGTGAGAGCGGGAGAGATGAGCAGTTCTTC; CDR3aa: CASSESGRDEQFF; v_gene: TRBV6-4; j_gene: TRBJ2-1; abundance: many; d_gene: TRBD2
CDR3nt: TGCGCCAGCAGCATCCTAGGGACACTTCAAGAGACCCAGTACTTC; CDR3aa: CASSILGTLQETQYF; v_gene: TRBV5-1; j_gene: TRBJ2-5; abundance: .; d_gene: .
CDR3nt: TGCGCCAGCAGCGCCGGGACTAGCCCCTACGAGCAGTACTTC; CDR3aa: CASSAGTSPYEQYF; v_gene: TRBV5-1; j_gene: TRBJ2-7; abundance: few; d_gene: TRBD2
CDR3nt: TGCGCCAGCAGCCAAGCTTTCCGGACGGATTTCACAGATACGCAGTATTTT; CDR3aa: CASSQAFRTDFTDTQYF; v_gene: TRBV4-3; j_gene: TRBJ2-3; abundance: .; d_gene: .
CDR3nt: TGTGCCACCAGCAGAGAGCGCGGCTACACCTTC; CDR3aa: CATSRERGYTF; v_gene: TRBV15; j_gene: TRBJ1-2; abundance: few; d_gene: .
CDR3nt: TGTGCCAGCAGCTCGACAGGGTCGCCCCAGCATTTT; CDR3aa: CASSSTGSPQHF; v_gene: TRBV5-6; j_gene: TRBJ1-5; abundance: few; d_gene: TRBD1
CDR3nt: TGCAGCGTTGGGGCCCGAAGCTCCTACAATGAGCAGTTCTTC; CDR3aa: CSVGARSSYNEQFF; v_gene: TRBV29-1; j_gene: TRBJ2-1; abundance: many; d_gene: .
CDR3nt: TGCAGAGCTTACTCAGGGGGTTCGGGAGCTGAAGCTTTCTTT; CDR3aa: CRAYSGGSGAEAFF; v_gene: TRBV20-1; j_gene: TRBJ1-1; abundance: many; d_gene: TRBD1
CDR3nt: TGCGCCAGCAGTGACGTTCCCCTATACGAGCAGTACTTC; CDR3aa: CASSDVPLYEQYF; v_gene: TRBV10-2; j_gene: TRBJ2-7; abundance: .; d_gene: .
CDR3nt: TGTGCCAGCGCGGGGTTTGGGGGAGCGAACATTCAGTACTTC; CDR3aa: CASAGFGGANIQYF; v_gene: TRBV27; j_gene: TRBJ2-4; abundance: .; d_gene: .
CDR3nt: TGTGCCAGCAGGCCCTTCCGACTAGCGGTCAACACCGGGGAGCTGTTTTTT; CDR3aa: CASRPFRLAVNTGELFF; v_gene: TRBV7-8; j_gene: TRBJ2-2; abundance: .; d_gene: TRBD2
CDR3nt: TGTGCCACCAGCCCGGACAGCGCGACGACCTACGAGCAGTACTTC; CDR3aa: CATSPDSATTYEQYF; v_gene: TRBV15; j_gene: TRBJ2-7; abundance: few; d_gene: .
CDR3nt: TGTGCCAGCACGAGACTCTCTGGGGCCAACGTCCTGACTTTC; CDR3aa: CASTRLSGANVLTF; v_gene: TRBV12-3/TRBV12-4; j_gene: TRBJ2-6; abundance: many; d_gene: .
CDR3nt: TGTGCCAGCAGCTTGGCCGGGGAGAGTCAGCCCCAGCATTTT; CDR3aa: CASSLAGESQPQHF; v_gene: TRBV5-6; j_gene: TRBJ1-5; abundance: few; d_gene: .
CDR3nt: TGTGCCAGCAGTTTAGCTTCAGGCCGCAATCAGCCCCAGCATTTT; CDR3aa: CASSLASGRNQPQHF; v_gene: TRBV12-3/TRBV12-4; j_gene: TRBJ1-5; abundance: .; d_gene: .
CDR3nt: TGCAGCGTGGGACTAGCGGGTTTTTTCGATGAGCAGTTCTTC; CDR3aa: CSVGLAGFFDEQFF; v_gene: TRBV29-1; j_gene: TRBJ2-1; abundance: few; d_gene: TRBD2
CDR3nt: TGTGCCAGCAGTTTATCGGGGGGAATGGCCCAGTACTTC; CDR3aa: CASSLSGGMAQYF; v_gene: TRBV28; j_gene: TRBJ2-5; abundance: .; d_gene: TRBD2
CDR3nt: TGTGCCAGCAGTGAACGGCTAGCGGTGAACAATGAGCAGTTCTTC; CDR3aa: CASSERLAVNNEQFF; v_gene: TRBV25-1; j_gene: TRBJ2-1; abundance: few; d_gene: TRBD2
CDR3nt: TGTGCCAGCTCACCACGGGACCTAGGGCAAGAGACCCAGTACTTC; CDR3aa: CASSPRDLGQETQYF; v_gene: TRBV18; j_gene: TRBJ2-5; abundance: .; d_gene: .
CDR3nt: TGTGCCAGCATTCAGGGGGCTACAGATACGCAGTATTTT; CDR3aa: CASIQGATDTQYF; v_gene: TRBV28; j_gene: TRBJ2-3; abundance: .; d_gene: TRBD1
CDR3nt: TGTGCCAGCAGCCAAGTCGGGAGGGGCGCTTACAATGAGCAGTTCTTC; CDR3aa: CASSQVGRGAYNEQFF; v_gene: TRBV3-1; j_gene: TRBJ2-1; abundance: .; d_gene: TRBD2
CDR3nt: TGTGCCAGCAGTTACTCGTCGCCCCGCTATGAGCAGTTCTTC; CDR3aa: CASSYSSPRYEQFF; v_gene: TRBV6-5; j_gene: TRBJ2-1; abundance: many; d_gene: .
CDR3nt: TGTGCCAGCAGTGGTGGGACTAGCGGGAGGTCCCCAGATACGCAGTATTTT; CDR3aa: CASSGGTSGRSPDTQYF; v_gene: TRBV12-3/TRBV12-4; j_gene: TRBJ2-3; abundance: few; d_gene: TRBD2
CDR3nt: TGTGCCAGCAGTTTATTCAGGGGTCTCGGCGGGGAGCTGTTTTTT; CDR3aa: CASSLFRGLGGELFF; v_gene: TRBV28; j_gene: TRBJ2-2; abundance: .; d_gene: .
CDR3nt: TGTGCCAGCAGCTTAGCCGTGCTCGCTGGGGCCAACGTCCTGACTTTC; CDR3aa: CASSLAVLAGANVLTF; v_gene: TRBV7-9; j_gene: TRBJ2-6; abundance: .; d_gene: .
CDR3nt: TGTGCCAGCAGTTACAACCGACAGGTTTTTGAGCAGTTCTTC; CDR3aa: CASSYNRQVFEQFF; v_gene: TRBV6-5; j_gene: TRBJ2-1; abundance: .; d_gene: .
CDR3nt: TGTGCCAGCAGCGTGCAGAGTAACACCGGGGAGCTGTTTTTT; CDR3aa: CASSVQSNTGELFF; v_gene: TRBV9; j_gene: TRBJ2-2; abundance: many; d_gene: .
CDR3nt: TGTGCCAGCAGTTTATTGTTAGCGGGAGACAGCGAGCAGTACTTC; CDR3aa: CASSLLLAGDSEQYF; v_gene: TRBV27; j_gene: TRBJ2-7; abundance: .; d_gene: TRBD2
CDR3nt: TGTGCCAGCAGCTTACAAACAGGGTTCATATCCAACGTCCTGACTTTC; CDR3aa: CASSLQTGFISNVLTF; v_gene: TRBV7-9; j_gene: TRBJ2-6; abundance: .; d_gene: .
CDR3nt: TGTGCCAGTGGCCGGACAGGAAGCTCCTACGAGCAGTACTTC; CDR3aa: CASGRTGSSYEQYF; v_gene: TRBV19; j_gene: TRBJ2-7; abundance: .; d_gene: TRBD1